The 12 T cell receptor beta chains below all came from one sample that was sequenced in a study of cytotoxic CD8 clonotypes in ibrutinib-treated CLL. TCRdb keeps only in-frame clones here, not all; method: immunoSEQ multiplex PCR. The sample shows about 300,000 clones, less than 85% of them seen only once. Sequenced material: PBMCs, taken at disease progression, from a patient treated with ibrutinib. The source of these receptors is a human donor with chronic lymphocytic leukemia.

This clone was observed a single time. J is TRBJ1-2 and V is TRBV7-9, with D tentatively TRBD1 (5 bases). Germline CDR1 reads SEHNR; CDR2 reads FQNEAQ (reference sequence). V lost 1 base and J lost 6, with 12 bases in between. This CDR3 contains 14 residues. The CDR3 nucleotides read TGTGCCAGCAGCTTAGGAGGGGATAGTGATGGCTACACCTTC. It encodes CASSLGGDSDGYTF.

The chain employs TRBV7-9 and TRBJ2-2; D remains unclear. Germline loops: CDR1 SEHNR, CDR2 FQNEAQ (reference sequence). The germline V and J ends were trimmed by 3 bases and 5 bases, with 7 bases remaining between them. There are 13 residues in the CDR3. DNA for the CDR3: TGTGCCAGCAGCTTTAGTGGGACCGGGGAGCTGTTTTTT. This codes for CASSFSGTGELFF.

This chain joins TRBV10-3 and TRBJ2-7; D unresolved. The V gene lost 3 bases and the J gene lost 0 bases, with 6 bases spanning the gap. The CDR3 covers 13 residues. Germline lookup yields CDR1 ENHRY and CDR2 SYGVKD. This CDR3 is CAISDLGSYEQYF. The CDR3 nucleotides read TGTGCCATCAGTGATCTGGGCTCCTACGAGCAGTACTTC.

The chain links TRBV6-5 to TRBJ2-7, with D unresolved. CDR1 is MNHEY, CDR2 SVGAGI, per germline. The CDR3 loop spans 10 amino acids. V lost 5 bases to trimming and J lost 5 bases, with 4 bases between them. This chain's CDR3 is CASSEHEQYF. DNA of the CDR3: TGTGCCAGCAGTGAACACGAGCAGTACTTC.

J is TRBJ1-6 and V is TRBV15; 7 bases are shared with TRBD1. J lost 6 bases, V lost 3 bases, and 5 bases had no gene match. In germline, CDR1 is LNHNV, CDR2 YYDKDF (reference sequence). The CDR3 sequence is 15 residues long. Here the CDR3 DNA reads TGTGCCACCAGCAGGGGGGCAGGGGGTAATTCACCCCTCCACTTT. Amino acids: CATSRGAGGNSPLHF. The whole variable domain, filled in from reference TRBV15 and TRBJ1-6, reads DAMVIQNPRYQVTQFGKPVTLSCSQTLNHNVMYWYQQKSSQAPKLLFHYYDKDFNNEADTPDNFQSRRPNTSFCFLDIRSPGLGDTAMYLCATSRGAGGNSPLHFGNGTRLTVT.

This clone was counted only a few times. This sequence joins TRBV19 and TRBJ2-1; 8 bases fit TRBD2. J was trimmed by 10 bases and V by 3 bases; bases with no gene match: 11. Germline V lookup: CDR1 LNHDA, CDR2 SQIVND (reference sequence). The CDR3 runs 15 residues. Written as DNA, the CDR3 is TGTGCCAGTAGTATTGGGACGGGGGGGCTGCGAGAGCAGTTCTTC. Translation: CASSIGTGGLREQFF.

CDR3 in DNA: TGTGCCAGCAGCCCCACCGGACTAGCGGGAAATGAGCAGTTCTTC. Protein sequence: CASSPTGLAGNEQFF. V is TRBV7-3 and J is TRBJ2-1, with 12 bases fitting TRBD2. The CDR3 consists of 15 residues. The germline V gene has CDR1 SGHTA and CDR2 FQGTGA. V lost 5 bases and J lost 7; bases outside the gene matches: 6.

This chain joins TRBV13 and TRBJ2-7; a possible D gene is TRBD1 (5 bases). The CDR3 runs 12 residues. CDR1 is PRHDT, CDR2 FYEKMQ, per germline (reference sequence). V lost 5 bases to trimming and J lost 7 bases, with 12 bases between them. The CDR3 reads CASSQGSKEQYF. DNA for the CDR3: TGTGCCAGCAGCCAGGGATCTAAGGAGCAGTACTTC.

The genes are TRBV4-1 and TRBJ2-5; weak D call: TRBD1 (5 bases). CDR3 length: 15 residues. Trimming took 1 base from V and 6 from J, leaving 15 bases between them. Germline CDR1 reads MGHRA; CDR2 reads YSYEKL. The CDR3 region has the DNA TGCGCCAGCAGCCAAGCCCTAGGGGTTGTACAGACCCAGTACTTC. As protein: CASSQALGVVQTQYF.

The gene calls are TRBV5-1 and TRBJ2-1, with 10 bases that match TRBD2. This CDR3 spans 16 amino acids. Trimming took 1 base from V and 5 from J; bases not matched to a gene: 6. In germline, CDR1 is SGHRS, CDR2 YFSETQ. The CDR3 sequence: CASSLMSGGANNEQFF. DNA for the CDR3: TGCGCCAGCAGCTTGATGAGCGGGGGGGCCAACAATGAGCAGTTCTTC.

This chain joins TRBV15 and TRBJ1-1; the D is unclear. The CDR3 sequence is 14 residues long. V was pared by 7 bases and J by 3 bases, with 15 bases between. In germline, CDR1 is LNHNV, CDR2 YYDKDF (reference sequence). The DNA of the CDR3 is TGTGCCACCACCACCGGACGAGGGTACACTGAAGCTTTCTTT. This codes for CATTTGRGYTEAFF.

The J gene is TRBJ1-1, the V gene TRBV19; D perhaps matches TRBD1 (6 bases). V was pared by 3 bases and J by 0 bases, with 14 bases between. The CDR3 runs to 16 residues. From germline, CDR1 is LNHDA and CDR2 SQIVND (reference sequence). Here the CDR3 reads CASSITLTGLNTEAFF. The CDR3 coding sequence is TGTGCCAGTAGTATTACCCTGACAGGCTTGAACACTGAAGCTTTCTTT.